The TCR beta chain described here comes from a study of Graves' ophthalmopathy and Graves' hyperthyroidism. As for the study in general: The collection of peripheral blood took place at initial diagnosis, before any treatment. Study outcomes and limitations: The model predicted progression of ophthalmopathy with a sensitivity of roughly 69%, and its specificity was about 72%.

Amplifying from RNA transcripts, the study obtained TCR beta CDR3 regions. In the first round, RT-PCR was carried out with HTBI primers, and a multiplex PCR formed the second round. TCRdb used MiXCR to reprocess the multiplex PCR reads, holding one entry per CDR3 protein. The data contain some 520,000 distinct CDR3 sequences, approximately 15% of them singletons. CDR1 and CDR2 (germline): MNHNS, SASEGT. V lost 8 bases and J 1 base, leaving 14 bases between the germline ends. The CDR3 runs to 15 residues. This clonotype showed up just a few times. Its specificity is not known. The missing conserved phenylalanine or tryptophan at the end of this CDR3 makes a read error likely.

This chain joins TRBV6-1 and TRBJ2-2, with D perhaps assigned TRBD1 or TRBD2 (6 bases each). Sequenced material: blood. The TCR originated in a woman in her 30s with Graves' ophthalmopathy. The CDR3 DNA reads TGTGCCAGCGGGGGGACAACCCTGAACACCGGGGAGCTGTTTTCT. This translates into CASGGTTLNTGELFS.